Sequencing of this T cell receptor beta chain was carried out in a study of OX40 agonist ivuxolimab in advanced cancers. This clone was observed a handful of times. The V gene's germline CDR1 is LNHDA and CDR2 SQIVND (reference sequence). Trimming took off 2 bases at V and 0 bases at J, with 8 bases between the two ends. The CDR3 is 15 residues long. Libraries were prepared by immunoSEQ multiplex PCR; TCRdb keeps only in-frame clonotypes and omits some of them. The data contain 30,000 or so clones, about 77% of them singletons. This specimen consisted of CD4+ or CD8+ T cells sorted from blood, obtained in a trial of the OX40 agonist ivuxolimab. This receptor was taken from an adult with an advanced solid tumor such as melanoma, head and neck, liver or kidney cancer. This sequence joins TRBV19 and TRBJ1-3; D is unresolved. CDR3 region: CASSIIGLSGNTIYF. DNA of the CDR3: TGTGCCAGTAGTATAATCGGTCTCTCTGGAAACACCATATATTTT.